Below are 21 T cell receptor beta chains sequenced from a single sample in a study of blood T cell repertoires in COVID-19. Only in-frame clones appear in the TCRdb table, and some are missing; sequencing was by immunoSEQ multiplex PCR. The table records 200,000 to 250,000 clones, around 86% of them present only once. Sequenced: peripheral blood. All receptors derive from a woman in her forties or fifties with COVID-19, enrolled during active disease.

This chain connects TRBV27 to TRBJ1-1, with TRBD1 matching 8 bases. V lost 6 bases, J lost 8 bases, and 11 bases stayed unmatched. There are 14 residues in the CDR3. Germline CDR1 reads MNHEY; CDR2 reads SMNVEV (reference sequence). The DNA of the CDR3 is TGTGCCAGCAGGCGCAGGACAGGGATCGGGGAAGCTTTCTTT. Protein sequence: CASRRRTGIGEAFF.

This clone has a single count. The gene calls are TRBV7-2 and TRBJ1-2; D is ambiguous. CDR3 length: 16 amino acids. Germline values: CDR1 SGHTA, CDR2 FQGNSA. V dropped 6 bases and J dropped 2 bases, with 19 bases sitting between them. CDR3: CASRREGSGHNYGYTF. For the CDR3, the DNA is TGTGCCAGCAGACGAGAAGGTTCGGGTCACAACTATGGCTACACCTTC.

The J gene is TRBJ1-1, the V gene TRBV30, with D unclear. CDR1 and CDR2 (germline): GTSNPN, SVGIG (reference sequence). This CDR3 region has 17 residues. V was shortened by 0 bases and J by 0 bases, with 17 bases between the two germline ends. The CDR3 sequence: CAWSVPTLMAVNTEAFF. The CDR3 DNA reads TGTGCCTGGAGTGTACCCACCCTAATGGCGGTGAACACTGAAGCTTTCTTT.

This clone has only a few counts. This chain uses TRBV10-3 with TRBJ2-6, with D possibly TRBD1 on 6 matching bases. Per germline, CDR1 ENHRY and CDR2 SYGVKD. V was trimmed by 7 bases and J by 0 bases, leaving 16 bases between them. This CDR3 region has 17 residues. CDR3 residues: CAIKDTGIGSGANVLTF. DNA for the CDR3: TGTGCCATCAAGGATACAGGGATAGGCTCTGGGGCCAACGTCCTGACTTTC.

The genes are TRBV3-1 (or the pseudogene TRBV3-2) and TRBJ1-2; tentatively, D is TRBD1 (5 bases). V was pared by 3 bases and J by 7 bases, with 15 bases between. Looked up from germline, CDR1 is LGHDT and CDR2 is YNNKEL (reference sequence). The CDR3 has 14 residues. The CDR3 DNA follows: TGTGCCAGCAGCCACAGGGAGGGGTCCGGTGGCTACACCTTC. This sequence encodes CASSHREGSGGYTF.

This rearrangement joins TRBV5-5 to TRBJ1-6; 7 bases are a match to TRBD1. The CDR3 spans 17 residues. The ends lost 4 bases at V and 6 bases at J; junction bases unmatched: 13. Looked up from germline, CDR1 is SGHKS and CDR2 is YYEKEE (reference sequence). CDR3 sequence: CASSPGGREAINSPLHF. CDR3 bases: TGTGCCAGCAGCCCAGGGGGAAGGGAGGCGATTAATTCACCCCTCCACTTT.

CDR3 region: CATSDSIDRAPYEQYF. DNA of the CDR3: TGTGCCACCAGTGACAGTATCGACAGGGCCCCATACGAGCAGTACTTC. The genes are TRBV24-1 and TRBJ2-7; 7 nucleotides match TRBD1. Per the germline V gene, CDR1 is KGHDR and CDR2 is SFDVKD. This CDR3 has 16 residues. Trimming removed 4 bases from V and 4 bases from J; junction bases left unmatched: 12.

This clone was detected only once. The rearrangement joins TRBV6-5 to TRBJ2-2; the D is unclear. From germline, CDR1 is MNHEY and CDR2 SVGAGI. Trimming shortened V by 8 bases and J by 1 base, and 5 bases separated the two germline ends. This CDR3 has 12 residues. The CDR3 protein is CASSRNTGELFF. The CDR3 DNA is TGTGCCAGCTCTCGGAACACCGGGGAGCTGTTTTTT.

This clone was recorded once. The V gene is TRBV12-3 or TRBV12-4, the J gene TRBJ1-1; perhaps TRBD1 as D (5 bases). V gave up 1 base and J gave up 5 bases, with 8 bases separating them. This CDR3 has 13 amino acids. CDR3 bases: TGTGCCAGCAGTTTAGAAGGGGTAACTGAAGCTTTCTTT. Amino acids: CASSLEGVTEAFF.

As DNA, the CDR3 is TGTGCCAGCATGAGCGGGGGCCCTGGAGGGCTTTCGGAGCAGTTCTTC. It yields the protein CASMSGGPGGLSEQFF. The rearrangement joins TRBV25-1 to TRBJ2-1; 8 nucleotides match TRBD2. J gave up 10 bases and V 7 bases, and 18 bases lay outside the gene matches. This CDR3 has 16 residues. The germline CDR1 and CDR2 sequences are MGHDK and SYGVNS.

This clone was observed once. V usage is TRBV7-2 and J usage is TRBJ1-1; 7 nucleotides agree with TRBD1. This CDR3 has 17 amino acids. CDR1 and CDR2 (germline): SGHTA, FQGNSA. V trimming: 1 base; J trimming: 6 bases; junction bases outside the gene matches: 14. The CDR3 sequence: CASSLVNALDRRAEAFF. The CDR3 DNA is TGTGCCAGCAGCTTAGTTAACGCCCTGGACAGGAGGGCTGAAGCTTTCTTT.

The chain links TRBV9 to TRBJ2-7; TRBD1 matches at 9 bases. The germline V gene has CDR1 SGDLS and CDR2 YYNGEE. Trimming at V came to 0 bases and at J to 6 bases, leaving 10 bases not matched to a gene. CDR3 length: 16 residues. CDR3 in amino acids: CASSVGAGQGILEQYF. CDR3 DNA sequence: TGTGCCAGCAGCGTAGGGGCGGGACAGGGAATTCTCGAGCAGTACTTC.

The V call is TRBV7-2, the J call TRBJ2-3; 9 nucleotides align to TRBD2. Per germline, CDR1 SGHTA and CDR2 FQGNSA. V shed 2 bases, J shed 7 bases, and the junction held 4 bases outside the gene matches. The CDR3 has 14 residues. In DNA form, the CDR3 reads TGTGCCAGCAGCTTAAGGCTAGCGGGGTATACGCAGTATTTT. Its translation is CASSLRLAGYTQYF.

The chain has TRBV5-1 and TRBJ1-4; D might be TRBD1 (6 bases). Germline-derived CDR1 and CDR2 are SGHRS and YFSETQ. There are 15 residues in the CDR3. V was clipped by 6 bases and J by 3 bases, with 15 bases between them. The CDR3 is CASKRGNGANEKLFF. CDR3 DNA sequence: TGCGCCAGCAAGAGGGGGAATGGGGCTAATGAAAAACTGTTTTTT.

V usage is TRBV11-2 and J usage is TRBJ1-1, with D possibly being TRBD1 (6 bases). Germline V gives CDR1 SGHAT, CDR2 FQNNGV. V shed 4 bases and J shed 1 base, with 13 bases lying between them. The CDR3 spans 15 residues. CDR3 nucleotides: TGTGCCAGCAGCTCCGACAGGTTCTCGAACACTGAAGCTTTCTTT. It is translated as CASSSDRFSNTEAFF.

This chain connects TRBV5-1 to TRBJ2-5; 9 bases fit TRBD1. The ends lost 5 bases at V and 5 bases at J; junction bases unmatched: 7. Germline lookup yields CDR1 SGHRS and CDR2 YFSETQ. The CDR3 is 14 residues long. CDR3 sequence: CASRDTGTGETQYF. For the CDR3, the DNA is TGCGCCAGCAGAGATACAGGGACAGGGGAGACCCAGTACTTC.

The J gene is TRBJ2-4, the V gene TRBV6-2 or TRBV6-3, with D unresolved. The CDR3 has 13 residues. CDR1 is MNHEY and CDR2 is SVGEGT in the germline V gene. Trimming removed 4 bases at V and 8 bases at J, with 12 bases between. The chain's CDR3 is CASSSQTQDIQYF. CDR3 bases: TGTGCCAGCAGTTCCCAAACTCAGGACATTCAGTACTTC.

On this clone itself: Other nucleotide sequences in the sample specify the same CDR3. The chain carries TRBV19 and TRBJ1-2; D is perhaps TRBD1 (6 bases). Per the germline V gene, CDR1 is LNHDA and CDR2 is SQIVND (reference sequence). Deletions cut 4 bases from V and 2 bases from J, with 8 bases between. The CDR3 is made up of 13 amino acids. Here the CDR3 reads CASSRGQNYGYTF. The CDR3 DNA reads as TGTGCCAGTAGTAGAGGACAGAACTATGGCTACACCTTC.

The chain has TRBV19 and TRBJ1-5; TRBD1 is a possible D gene (5 bases). Germline CDR1 reads LNHDA; CDR2 reads SQIVND (reference sequence). The V end lost 2 bases, the J end lost 7 bases, and 15 bases lay between the germline ends. The CDR3 is 15 residues long. The CDR3 sequence is CASSITGEVGQPQHF. CDR3 DNA sequence: TGTGCCAGTAGTATAACGGGGGAGGTGGGCCAGCCCCAGCATTTT.

The chain carries TRBV14 and TRBJ1-6; D gene ambiguous. CDR1 is SGHDN and CDR2 is FVKESK in the germline V gene. The V end was cut by 3 bases, the J end by 7 bases, with 7 bases between. This CDR3 contains 13 residues. DNA of the CDR3: TGTGCCAGCAGCCAGACGGGGAATTCACCCCTCCACTTT. Its translation is CASSQTGNSPLHF. The full variable domain, rest sourced from reference TRBV14 and TRBJ1-6, is EAGVTQFPSHSVIEKGQTVTLRCDPISGHDNLYWYRRVMGKEIKFLLHFVKESKQDESGMPNNRFLAERTGGTYSTLKVQPAELEDSGVYFCASSQTGNSPLHFGNGTRLTVT.

The chain recombines TRBV5-1 with TRBJ2-1; D unclear. The CDR3 is 12 amino acids. Germline V gene sequence: CDR1 SGHRS, CDR2 YFSETQ. Trimming stripped 0 bases from V and 7 bases from J, with 5 bases between. Here the CDR3 reads CASSLGVNEQFF. The CDR3 DNA reads as TGCGCCAGCAGCTTGGGAGTGAATGAGCAGTTCTTC.